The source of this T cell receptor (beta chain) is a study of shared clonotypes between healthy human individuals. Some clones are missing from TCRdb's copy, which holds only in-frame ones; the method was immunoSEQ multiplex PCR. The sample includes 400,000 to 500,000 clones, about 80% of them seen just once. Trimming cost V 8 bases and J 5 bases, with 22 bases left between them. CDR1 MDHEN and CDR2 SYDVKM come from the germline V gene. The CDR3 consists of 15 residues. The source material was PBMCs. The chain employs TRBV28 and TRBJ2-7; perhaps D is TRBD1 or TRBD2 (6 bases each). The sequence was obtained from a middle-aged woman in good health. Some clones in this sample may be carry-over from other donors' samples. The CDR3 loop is CASGGPGQGYDEQYF. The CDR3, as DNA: TGTGCCAGCGGAGGGCCGGGGCAGGGGTACGACGAGCAGTACTTC.